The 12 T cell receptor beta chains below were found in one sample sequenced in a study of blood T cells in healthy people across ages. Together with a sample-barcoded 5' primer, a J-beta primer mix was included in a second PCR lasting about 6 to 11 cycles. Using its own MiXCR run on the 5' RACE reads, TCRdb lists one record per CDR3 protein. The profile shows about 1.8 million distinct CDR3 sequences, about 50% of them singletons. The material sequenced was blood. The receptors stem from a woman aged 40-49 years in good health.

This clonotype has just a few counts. CDR3 bases: TGTGCCAGCACCCGGCGGGACACCCGCTTCAAGCAGTACTTC. Translated: CASTRRDTRFKQYF. The genes are TRBV28 and TRBJ2-5; D may be TRBD1 or TRBD2 (6 bases each). The V gene's germline CDR1 is MDHEN and CDR2 SYDVKM. The CDR3 is 14 residues long. Deletions cut 7 bases from V and 11 bases from J, with 23 bases between.

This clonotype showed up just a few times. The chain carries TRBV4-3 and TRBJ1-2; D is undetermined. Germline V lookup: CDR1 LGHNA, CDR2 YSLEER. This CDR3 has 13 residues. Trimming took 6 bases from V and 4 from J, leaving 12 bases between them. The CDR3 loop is CASRSPGSYGYTF. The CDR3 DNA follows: TGCGCCAGCAGGTCTCCGGGGTCCTATGGCTACACCTTC.

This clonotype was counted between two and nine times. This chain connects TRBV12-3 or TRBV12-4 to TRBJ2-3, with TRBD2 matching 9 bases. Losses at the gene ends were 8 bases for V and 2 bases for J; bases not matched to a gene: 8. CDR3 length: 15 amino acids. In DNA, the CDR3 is TGTGCCAGCTGCTCGCTAGCGGGGTTCACAGATACGCAGTATTTT. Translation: CASCSLAGFTDTQYF.

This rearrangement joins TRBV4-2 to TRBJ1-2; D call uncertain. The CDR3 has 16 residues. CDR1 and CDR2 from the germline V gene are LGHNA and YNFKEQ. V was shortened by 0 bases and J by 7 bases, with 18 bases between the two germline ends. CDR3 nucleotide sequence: TGTGCCAGCAGCCAAGATCCAGTGGAGGGAGAGGGTGGCTACACCTTC. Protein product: CASSQDPVEGEGGYTF.

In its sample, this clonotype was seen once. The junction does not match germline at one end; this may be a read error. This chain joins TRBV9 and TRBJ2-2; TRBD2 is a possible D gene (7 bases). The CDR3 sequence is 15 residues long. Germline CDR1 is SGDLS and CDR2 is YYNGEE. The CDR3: CASSVNPGGTGEPFF. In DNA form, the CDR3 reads TGTGCCAGCAGCGTAAATCCGGGGGGCACCGGGGAGCCGTTTTTT.

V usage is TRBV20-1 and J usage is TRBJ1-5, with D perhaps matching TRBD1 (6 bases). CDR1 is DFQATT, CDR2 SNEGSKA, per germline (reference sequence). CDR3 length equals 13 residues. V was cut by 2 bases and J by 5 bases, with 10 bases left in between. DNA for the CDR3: TGCAGTGCTAGAAGGGGGAACGATCAGCCCCAGCATTTT. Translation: CSARRGNDQPQHF.

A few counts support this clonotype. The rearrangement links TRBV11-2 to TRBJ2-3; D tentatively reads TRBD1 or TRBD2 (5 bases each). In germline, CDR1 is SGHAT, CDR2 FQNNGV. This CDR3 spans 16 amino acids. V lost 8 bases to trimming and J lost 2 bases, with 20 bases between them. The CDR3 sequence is CASGPPGEGFTDTQYF. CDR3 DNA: TGTGCCAGCGGCCCCCCCGGTGAGGGGTTCACAGATACGCAGTATTTT.

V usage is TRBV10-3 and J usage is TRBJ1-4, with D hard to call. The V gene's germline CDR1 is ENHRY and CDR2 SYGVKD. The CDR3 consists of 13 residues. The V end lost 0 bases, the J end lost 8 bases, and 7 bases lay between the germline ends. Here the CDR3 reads CAISESWTEKLFF. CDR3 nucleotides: TGTGCCATCAGTGAGTCATGGACGGAAAAACTGTTTTTT.

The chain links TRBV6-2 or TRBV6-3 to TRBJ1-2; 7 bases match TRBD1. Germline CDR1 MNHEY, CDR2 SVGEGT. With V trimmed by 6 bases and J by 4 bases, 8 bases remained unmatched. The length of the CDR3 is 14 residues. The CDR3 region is CASSRGQVFYGYTF. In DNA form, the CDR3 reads TGTGCCAGCAGCCGAGGACAGGTCTTCTATGGCTACACCTTC.

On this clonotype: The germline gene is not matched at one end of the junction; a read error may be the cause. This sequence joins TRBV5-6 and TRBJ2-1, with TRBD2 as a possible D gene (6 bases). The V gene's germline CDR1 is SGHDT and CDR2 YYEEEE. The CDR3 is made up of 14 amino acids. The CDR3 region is CANSLEGSGNEQFF. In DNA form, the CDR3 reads TGTGCCAACAGCTTGGAGGGTTCCGGCAATGAGCAGTTCTTC.

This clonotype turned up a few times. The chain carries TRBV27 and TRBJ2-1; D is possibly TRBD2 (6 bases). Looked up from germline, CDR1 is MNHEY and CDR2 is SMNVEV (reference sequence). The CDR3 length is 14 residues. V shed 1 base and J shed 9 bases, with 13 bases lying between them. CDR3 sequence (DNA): TGTGCCAGCAGTTTATTACAGGTGGGGGGTGAGCAGTTCTTC. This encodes CASSLLQVGGEQFF.

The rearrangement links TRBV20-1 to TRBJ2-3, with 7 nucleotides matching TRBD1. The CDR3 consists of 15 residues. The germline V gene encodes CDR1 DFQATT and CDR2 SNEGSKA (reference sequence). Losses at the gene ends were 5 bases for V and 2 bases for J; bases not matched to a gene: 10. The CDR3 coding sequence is TGCAGTGCTCCCTCGAGGGGGCTCCCCACAGATACGCAGTATTTT. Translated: CSAPSRGLPTDTQYF.